This T cell receptor beta chain is drawn from a study of a mutant IDH1 vaccine in newly diagnosed glioma. The overall study: Vaccinations, eight in total, occurred in weeks 1, 3, 5, 7, 11, 15, 19, 23. Treated patients had a mean age of around 40 years and a sex split that was roughly 62% male and 37.5% female. Findings and caveats of the study: Changes in the top peripheral T cell clonotypes seemingly had no bearing on pseudoprogression. The occurrence of vaccine-induced immune responses was seen in around 95% of patients.

The time point was: week 5, during vaccination. A single vaccine dose contained 300 ug of mutant IDH1 20-mer peptide, and topical imiquimod was used with it. Germline CDR1 is SGHRS and CDR2 is YFSETQ. The CDR3 has 15 amino acids. V shed 1 base and J 8 bases; nucleotides not matched to a gene: 6. Comment on this clone: As yet, its antigen is unknown.

Sequencing used immunoSEQ multiplex PCR; TCRdb keeps in-frame clones, though not all of them. Of about 36,000 clones in the sample, 81% were seen once. This chain joins TRBV5-1 and TRBJ2-3, with 11 positions matching TRBD2. The sequence came from a middle-aged man with glioma. Sequencing was performed on PBMCs, taken from a glioma patient whose treatment included an IDH1 peptide vaccine. CDR3 in DNA: TGCGCCAGCAGCTTGACTAGCGGGAGTCCAGGTACGCAGTATTTT. Its protein is CASSLTSGSPGTQYF.